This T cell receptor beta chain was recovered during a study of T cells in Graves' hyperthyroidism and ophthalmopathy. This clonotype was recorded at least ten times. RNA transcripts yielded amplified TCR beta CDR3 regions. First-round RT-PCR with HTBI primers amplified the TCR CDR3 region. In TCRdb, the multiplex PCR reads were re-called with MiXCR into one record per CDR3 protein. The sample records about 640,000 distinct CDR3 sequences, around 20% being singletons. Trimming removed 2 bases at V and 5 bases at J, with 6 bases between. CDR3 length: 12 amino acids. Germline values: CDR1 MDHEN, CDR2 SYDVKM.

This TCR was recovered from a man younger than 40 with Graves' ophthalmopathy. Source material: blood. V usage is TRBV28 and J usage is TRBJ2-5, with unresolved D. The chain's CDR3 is CASSLIGETQYF. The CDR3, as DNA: TGTGCCAGCAGTTTAATCGGGGAGACCCAGTACTTC.